A selection of T cell receptor beta chains follows, all from one sample in a study of T cell responses to AZD1222 COVID-19 vaccine. Profiled with immunoSEQ multiplex PCR; TCRdb holds only in-frame clones, not every one. This sample has tens of thousands of clones; 84% occur once, and the top ten carry more than 8.5%. The sample was peripheral blood, taken on day 0 of AZD1222 vaccination. These receptor sequences come from an adult in good health. Both conserved end residues are part of each CDR3.

CDR3: CASSSPDSFEYF; V: TRBV13; J: TRBJ2-7
CDR3: CASSSQGNTEAFF; V: TRBV5-6; J: TRBJ1-1
CDR3: CASSPTPPSGYSNTGELFF; V: TRBV7-6; J: TRBJ2-2
CDR3: CASSVGPDTQYF; V: TRBV9; J: TRBJ2-3
CDR3: CASSLAGSAETQYF; V: TRBV10-1; J: TRBJ2-5
CDR3: CASSLGVKGPYTF; V: TRBV11-2; J: TRBJ1-2
CDR3: CASKPGVSNTGELFF; V: TRBV6-4; J: TRBJ2-2
CDR3: CASAGTGFEKLFF; V: TRBV27; J: TRBJ1-4
CDR3: CASSQAAGGGGYTF; V: TRBV3-1/TRBV3-2; J: TRBJ1-2
CDR3: CASSLGVAGGKSTGELFF; V: TRBV5-6; J: TRBJ2-2
CDR3: CASSSRDMVTGELFF; V: TRBV9; J: TRBJ2-2
CDR3: CASSSHNEQFF; V: TRBV6-5; J: TRBJ2-1
CDR3: CASSLGTGVTEKLFF; V: TRBV7-6; J: TRBJ1-4
CDR3: CASSPWTASTDTQYF; V: TRBV7-9; J: TRBJ2-3
CDR3: CASSSGAAGAVRNIQYF; V: TRBV5-6; J: TRBJ2-4
CDR3: CASSLAGAGPYNEQFF; V: TRBV5-1; J: TRBJ2-1
CDR3: CASSLGGSALQREQYF; V: TRBV11-2; J: TRBJ2-7
CDR3: CASSFRGYQETQYF; V: TRBV27; J: TRBJ2-5
CDR3: CASSPGQDSPLHF; V: TRBV18; J: TRBJ1-6
CDR3: CASSRQGGTGELFF; V: TRBV6-4; J: TRBJ2-2
CDR3: CASSQFLRSPLHF; V: TRBV14; J: TRBJ1-6
CDR3: CASSSRGNRKEKLFF; V: TRBV2; J: TRBJ1-4
CDR3: CASSSTLDGNTGELFF; V: TRBV7-9; J: TRBJ2-2
CDR3: CASSRGAGDIGYNEQFF; V: TRBV4-3; J: TRBJ2-1
CDR3: CAWSPLDRENSPLHF; V: TRBV30; J: TRBJ1-6
CDR3: CASSPNRPGQAQTKNSPLHF; V: TRBV18; J: TRBJ1-6
CDR3: CASSEEGLAGDEQYF; V: TRBV2; J: TRBJ2-7
CDR3: CASSYGIGESETQYF; V: TRBV6-5; J: TRBJ2-5
CDR3: CASSHQNTGELFF; V: TRBV7-6; J: TRBJ2-2
CDR3: CASSWTQRATEAFF; V: TRBV7-9; J: TRBJ1-1
CDR3: CASSKGRTVDIQYF; V: TRBV18; J: TRBJ2-4
CDR3: CASKALAAPDTQYF; V: TRBV2; J: TRBJ2-3
CDR3: CASSSWTTRGYGYTF; V: TRBV5-6; J: TRBJ1-2
CDR3: CASSQVGGLNTEAFF; V: TRBV3-1/TRBV3-2; J: TRBJ1-1
CDR3: CASSVGQNQPQHF; V: TRBV9; J: TRBJ1-5
CDR3: CASSYLEANSGNTIYF; V: TRBV6-6; J: TRBJ1-3
CDR3: CASSYPPGGELFF; V: TRBV6-5; J: TRBJ2-2
CDR3: CSARTGGETQYF; V: TRBV29-1; J: TRBJ2-5
CDR3: CASTHKETQYF; V: TRBV12-3/TRBV12-4; J: TRBJ2-5
CDR3: CASSQANRGNTEAFF; V: TRBV4-2; J: TRBJ1-1